This TCR beta chain derives from a study of blood T cell repertoires in COVID-19. Study in general: T cells, B-cell-depleted T cells, or PBMCs provided the cDNA or gDNA that served as material.

Some clones are missing from TCRdb's copy, which holds only in-frame ones; the method was immunoSEQ multiplex PCR. Of some 150,000 clones in the sample, roughly nine tenths are singletons; the top ten hold around 1.5%. The V gene lost 0 bases and the J gene lost 5 bases, with 9 bases spanning the gap. This CDR3 contains 14 residues. Germline CDR1 is SGHKS and CDR2 is YYEKEE (reference sequence). The material sequenced was peripheral blood. The sequence came from a human donor in a cohort sampled during active COVID-19. The chain carries TRBV5-5 and TRBJ2-1; D remains ambiguous. CDR3 DNA sequence: TGTGCCAGCAGCTTGGGTCCGGTTGACAATGAGCAGTTCTTC. It encodes CASSLGPVDNEQFF.